The 10 T cell receptor beta chains below were found in one sample sequenced in a study of T cells in Graves' hyperthyroidism and ophthalmopathy. Using RNA transcripts as the source, TCR beta CDR3 regions were amplified. The HTBI primer set drove a first-round RT-PCR of the TCR CDR3. In TCRdb, the multiplex PCR reads were re-called with MiXCR into one record per CDR3 protein. In the table there are hundreds of thousands of distinct CDR3 sequences, about 20% of which are singletons. The sequenced material came from blood. Every receptor here comes from a man aged 35-49 years with Graves' ophthalmopathy.

The CDR3 region is CASSTFGAGNEQFF. In nucleotides, the CDR3 is TGTGCCAGTAGTACCTTCGGGGCGGGCAATGAGCAGTTCTTC. V and J are TRBV19 and TRBJ2-1; the D gene could be TRBD1 or TRBD2 (5 bases each). The CDR3 has 14 amino acids. V dropped 4 bases and J dropped 6 bases, with 13 bases sitting between them. CDR1 and CDR2 from the germline V gene are LNHDA and SQIVND (reference sequence).

The chain employs TRBV30 and TRBJ1-2, with 7 nucleotides matching TRBD1. The germline CDR1 and CDR2 sequences are GTSNPN and SVGIG (reference sequence). The J segment lost 7 bases and the V segment lost 4 bases, leaving 18 bases of the junction unmatched. The CDR3 runs to 16 residues. DNA for the CDR3: TGTGCCTGGAAGGGGGAACCCTCCCGGGACAGTTCTGGCTACACCTTC. It codes for CAWKGEPSRDSSGYTF.

This clonotype appeared many times. This sequence joins TRBV13 and TRBJ2-7; 11 nucleotides line up with TRBD2. V dropped 0 bases and J dropped 6; count of bases not matched to a gene: 1. CDR3 size: 14 residues. CDR1 is PRHDT and CDR2 is FYEKMQ in the germline V gene (reference sequence). The CDR3 nucleotides read TGTGCCAGCAGCTTAGGACTAGCGGGAGCCGAGCAGTACTTC. Residues: CASSLGLAGAEQYF.

In its sample, this clonotype was seen once. At one of its ends the junction is not consistent with the germline gene, which may arise from a read error. The CDR3 nucleotides are TGTGCCGGCAGTTCCAGATCCGGGGCTAACTATGGCTACACCTTC. Residues: CAGSSRSGANYGYTF. This rearrangement joins TRBV27 to TRBJ1-2; D not resolved. This CDR3 is 15 amino acids long. Per the germline V gene, CDR1 is MNHEY and CDR2 is SMNVEV (reference sequence).

Ten or more counts support this clonotype. The chain joins TRBV20-1 to TRBJ1-1; tentative D call: TRBD1 (5 bases). V shed 0 bases and J shed 0 bases, with 8 bases lying between them. This CDR3 has 14 residues. From germline, CDR1 is DFQATT and CDR2 SNEGSKA (reference sequence). CDR3 residues: CSARDMGLNTEAFF. In nucleotides, the CDR3 is TGCAGTGCTAGAGATATGGGGCTGAACACTGAAGCTTTCTTT.

This chain joins TRBV6-4 and TRBJ2-3, with D maybe TRBD2 (6 bases). Deletions cut 8 bases from V and 2 bases from J, with 20 bases between. The CDR3 spans 16 residues. Germline-derived CDR1 and CDR2 are MRHNA and SNTAGT. CDR3 coding DNA: TGTGCCAGCCGGGGGACTGGCGAAACACCCACAGATACGCAGTATTTT. Residues: CASRGTGETPTDTQYF.

This clonotype has ten or more counts. The chain combines TRBV18 with TRBJ2-7; 8 bases align to TRBD2. J was trimmed by 7 bases and V by 5 bases; bases with no gene match: 7. This CDR3 has 13 amino acids. CDR1 KGHSH and CDR2 LQKENI come from the germline V gene. The DNA for the CDR3 is TGTGCCAGCTCAGCCGGGAGGGATAGAGAGCAGTACTTC. Encoded protein: CASSAGRDREQYF.

This clonotype was found a few times. This sequence joins TRBV4-2 and TRBJ2-7; 10 bases line up with TRBD2. This CDR3 region has 15 residues. The J segment lost 4 bases and the V segment lost 1 base, leaving 4 bases of the junction unmatched. Germline-derived CDR1 and CDR2 are LGHNA and YNFKEQ. The CDR3 DNA is TGTGCCAGCAGCCAAGGGGCTAGCGGGAGTTACGAGCAGTACTTC. Its translation: CASSQGASGSYEQYF.

The rearrangement links TRBV7-9 to TRBJ2-3, with D perhaps TRBD2 (5 bases). Trimming took 6 bases from V and 6 from J, leaving 10 bases between them. CDR3 length equals 12 residues. Germline-derived CDR1 and CDR2 are SEHNR and FQNEAQ (reference sequence). The CDR3 DNA is TGTGCCAGCAGGGAACCGGGGGATACGCAGTATTTT. This sequence encodes CASREPGDTQYF. Variable domain in full (rest from reference TRBV7-9 and TRBJ2-3): DTGVSQNPRHKITKRGQNVTFRCDPISEHNRLYWYRQTLGQGPEFLTYFQNEAQLEKSRLLSDRFSAERPKGSFSTLEIQRTEQGDSAMYLCASREPGDTQYFGPGTRLTVL.

This clonotype showed up just a few times. CDR3 amino acids: CASSGGLWGQADTQYF. CDR3 in DNA: TGCGCCAGCAGCGGCGGCCTGTGGGGCCAGGCAGATACGCAGTATTTT. The chain has TRBV5-1 and TRBJ2-3; D may be TRBD1 (5 bases). With 4 bases removed from V and 4 bases from J, the gap between germline ends came to 19 bases. The CDR3 extends over 16 amino acids. In germline, CDR1 is SGHRS, CDR2 YFSETQ.